These 15 T cell receptor beta chains share one sample of origin, sequenced in a study of OX40 agonist ivuxolimab in advanced cancers. The assay was immunoSEQ multiplex PCR, and TCRdb's table has in-frame clones only and misses some. The sample yields tens of thousands of clones, over 80% seen once. This material consisted of CD4+ or CD8+ T cells sorted from blood, taken in a trial of the OX40 agonist ivuxolimab. Receptors originate from an adult with an advanced solid tumor such as melanoma, head and neck, liver or kidney cancer.

The chain joins TRBV7-9 to TRBJ1-2; D perhaps matches TRBD1 (6 bases). Trimming took 5 bases from V and 4 from J, leaving 11 bases between them. Per the germline V gene, CDR1 is SEHNR and CDR2 is FQNEAQ (reference sequence). This CDR3 has 13 amino acids. CDR3 residues: CASSLGGGYGYTF. The CDR3 coding sequence is TGTGCCAGCAGCCTAGGGGGAGGCTATGGCTACACCTTC.

The CDR3 DNA reads as TGTGCCAGCAGTTTAATTGGGGCAGCCCTATCCTACGAGCAGTACTTC. The encoded protein is CASSLIGAALSYEQYF. The V and J genes are TRBV27 and TRBJ2-7; maybe TRBD1 (5 bases). Germline V gives CDR1 MNHEY, CDR2 SMNVEV (reference sequence). The germline V and J ends were trimmed by 2 bases and 1 base, with 15 bases remaining between them. This CDR3 contains 16 residues.

The chain employs TRBV5-1 and TRBJ1-2; D is undetermined. Germline CDR1 is SGHRS and CDR2 is YFSETQ. V lost 5 bases to trimming and J lost 4 bases, with 18 bases between them. CDR3 length: 15 amino acids. CDR3 bases: TGCGCCAGCAGGCAGGACGTTCGTGCTTCCTATGGCTACACCTTC. Residues: CASRQDVRASYGYTF.

With regard to this clone: A junction boundary mismatches the germline segment, possibly from a read error. The rearrangement uses TRBV20-1 and TRBJ2-7, with D possibly being TRBD1 or TRBD2 (6 bases each). Germline-derived CDR1 and CDR2 are DFQATT and SNEGSKA (reference sequence). CDR3 size: 10 residues. The CDR3 sequence is CSARDSRGHF. The CDR3 bases are TGCAGTGCTAGAGATTCTCGGGGGCACTTC.

The chain uses TRBV27 and TRBJ1-1; D is perhaps TRBD1 (5 bases). The CDR3 has 14 amino acids. V lost 3 bases to trimming and J lost 3 bases, with 11 bases between them. The germline CDR1 and CDR2 sequences are MNHEY and SMNVEV (reference sequence). CDR3 sequence: CASSFRGGYTEAFF. CDR3 bases: TGTGCCAGCAGTTTCCGTGGGGGGTACACTGAAGCTTTCTTT.

The V gene is TRBV27, the J gene TRBJ2-1, with a weak D call TRBD1 (7 bases). The CDR3 contains 16 residues. V was pared by 6 bases and J by 5 bases, with 20 bases between. Germline assignment: CDR1 MNHEY and CDR2 SMNVEV (reference sequence). The CDR3 here is CASSPLRRGLDNEQFF. CDR3 coding DNA: TGTGCCAGCAGCCCCCTAAGGAGGGGGCTTGACAATGAGCAGTTCTTC.

This chain links TRBV13 with TRBJ1-1; D is perhaps TRBD1 (5 bases). With 5 bases removed from V and 0 bases from J, the gap between germline ends came to 19 bases. The germline V gene encodes CDR1 PRHDT and CDR2 FYEKMQ (reference sequence). The CDR3 has 17 amino acids. The CDR3 sequence: CASSGPDGGRMNTEAFF. Here the CDR3 DNA reads TGTGCCAGCAGCGGCCCCGATGGGGGTAGAATGAACACTGAAGCTTTCTTT.

The CDR3 protein is CASSYRGGETQYF. CDR3 DNA sequence: TGTGCCAGCAGTTACAGGGGAGGAGAGACCCAGTACTTC. This rearrangement joins TRBV6-6 to TRBJ2-5, with D possibly being TRBD2 (6 bases). The CDR3 is 13 amino acids. Germline loops: CDR1 MNHNY, CDR2 SVGAGI (reference sequence). Trimming cost V 2 bases and J 4 bases, with 8 bases left between them.

The V gene is TRBV6-6, the J gene TRBJ2-1; TRBD2 matches at 7 bases. CDR1 is MNHNY and CDR2 is SVGAGI in the germline V gene (reference sequence). Germline trimming cut 4 bases from V and 0 bases from J; bases unmatched to any gene: 6. The CDR3 has 16 residues. The CDR3 spells CASSFSTSPSYNEQFF. DNA of the CDR3: TGTGCCAGCAGTTTCTCGACTAGCCCCTCCTACAATGAGCAGTTCTTC.

The chain couples TRBV29-1 to TRBJ1-2, with 8 positions matching TRBD1. This CDR3 is built from 16 residues. V lost 3 bases, J lost 7 bases, and 16 bases stayed unmatched. The germline CDR1 and CDR2 sequences are SQVTM and ANQGSEA. The CDR3 DNA reads as TGCAGCGTTGATTTCGGGACAGGCGTCCCCCGTGGTGGCTACACCTTC. This translates into CSVDFGTGVPRGGYTF.

As DNA, the CDR3 is TGTGCCAGCAGCCTTCTTGCCGGGACACATAGCAATCAGCCCCAGCATTTT. Protein product: CASSLLAGTHSNQPQHF. The chain carries TRBV7-8 and TRBJ1-5; D may be TRBD1 (6 bases). This CDR3 contains 17 residues. CDR1 is SGHVS, CDR2 FQNEAQ, per germline. V dropped 5 bases and J dropped 0 bases, with 17 bases sitting between them.

This clone was picked up a small number of times. The chain couples TRBV2 to TRBJ2-7, with D perhaps matching TRBD1 or TRBD2 (5 bases each). V was trimmed by 1 base and J by 1 base, leaving 17 bases between them. The CDR3 runs to 17 residues. Germline V gene sequence: CDR1 SNHLY, CDR2 FYNNEI. CDR3 coding DNA: TGTGCCAGCAGTGAAGTCGTGTTCGGGGCGGAATCCTACGAGCAGTACTTC. Protein product: CASSEVVFGAESYEQYF.

This sequence joins TRBV7-2 and TRBJ2-7; the D gene is possibly TRBD2 (7 bases). The ends were cut back, 4 bases at V and 5 bases at J, with 24 bases in the middle. The germline V gene encodes CDR1 SGHTA and CDR2 FQGNSA. The CDR3 is 17 amino acids. The CDR3 loop is CASSSLRGVYREHEQYF. The DNA for the CDR3 is TGTGCCAGCAGCTCACTTCGGGGGGTCTACAGGGAACACGAGCAGTACTTC. Full variable domain (rest looked up from reference TRBV7-2 and TRBJ2-7): GAGVSQSPSNKVTEKGKDVELRCDPISGHTALYWYRQSLGQGLEFLIYFQGNSAPDKSGLPSDRFSAERTGGSVSTLTIQRTQQEDSAVYLCASSSLRGVYREHEQYFGPGTRLTVT.

The V and J genes are TRBV9 and TRBJ1-5, with 9 bases fitting TRBD1. The germline V gene encodes CDR1 SGDLS and CDR2 YYNGEE. The CDR3 spans 15 residues. With V trimmed by 4 bases and J by 2 bases, 4 bases remained unmatched. The CDR3 spells CASSPRDRGNQPQHF. The CDR3 DNA is TGTGCCAGCAGCCCGAGGGACAGGGGCAATCAGCCCCAGCATTTT.

This clone has just a few counts. The V gene is TRBV7-9, the J gene TRBJ2-3; D perhaps matches TRBD2 (5 bases). CDR1 is SEHNR, CDR2 FQNEAQ, per germline (reference sequence). Trimming removed 5 bases from V and 0 bases from J, with 12 bases in between. There are 15 residues in the CDR3. The CDR3 spells CASSKPGSSTDTQYF. The DNA for the CDR3 is TGTGCCAGCAGCAAGCCGGGATCTAGCACAGATACGCAGTATTTT.